A single sample is the source of the 13 T cell receptor beta chains below, sequenced in a study of T cell responses to AZD1222 COVID-19 vaccine. Assay used: immunoSEQ multiplex PCR; TCRdb lists only in-frame clones, some missing. The data contain some 250,000 clones, 90% to 95% of them singletons. Sequencing used peripheral blood, obtained 28 days after the second AZD1222 dose. Receptor source: an adult who received the AZD1222 COVID-19 vaccine.

The sample holds one count of this clone. The chain uses TRBV4-2 and TRBJ2-3, with 7 bases aligning to TRBD1. J gave up 2 bases and V 4 bases, and 6 bases lay outside the gene matches. Per the germline V gene, CDR1 is LGHNA and CDR2 is YNFKEQ. The CDR3 runs to 15 residues. This CDR3 reads CASSLTGAYTDTQYF. CDR3 nucleotides: TGTGCCAGCAGCCTAACAGGGGCATACACAGATACGCAGTATTTT.

The chain has TRBV5-1 and TRBJ1-2; TRBD1 agrees at 7 bases. Unmatched junction bases numbered 7, after V lost 0 bases and J lost 8 bases. From germline, CDR1 is SGHRS and CDR2 YFSETQ. The CDR3 has 14 residues. The CDR3, as DNA: TGCGCCAGCAGCTTGGGCGACAGGGCTTTCGGCTACACCTTC. Translated: CASSLGDRAFGYTF.

The chain uses TRBV19 and TRBJ1-1, with D possibly being TRBD1 (5 bases). The CDR3 runs to 14 residues. Germline V lookup: CDR1 LNHDA, CDR2 SQIVND (reference sequence). Trimming removed 7 bases at V and 0 bases at J, with 12 bases between. The CDR3 DNA reads TGTGCCAGTATTGGAAGACAGTTGAACACTGAAGCTTTCTTT. As protein: CASIGRQLNTEAFF.

Only one count was recorded for this clone. V and J are TRBV11-3 and TRBJ2-2; TRBD2 matches 13 bases. V dropped 5 bases and J dropped 6; count of bases not matched to a gene: 3. The germline gives CDR1 SGHNT, CDR2 YENEEA. There are 15 residues in the CDR3. CDR3 sequence reads: CASSLTSGRAGELFF. CDR3 coding DNA: TGTGCCAGCAGCCTCACTAGCGGGAGGGCCGGGGAGCTGTTTTTT.

CDR3 coding DNA: TGTGCCAGCAGCATTGGAGGCAGGGGGAATTCACCCCTCCACTTT. Its translation is CASSIGGRGNSPLHF. V is TRBV5-4 and J is TRBJ1-6, with 7 bases that match TRBD1. Trimming took 4 bases from V and 7 from J; bases not matched to a gene: 8. Germline CDR1 and CDR2: SGHNT and YYREEE (reference sequence). This CDR3 spans 15 amino acids.

The rearrangement uses TRBV20-1 and TRBJ1-2, with D possibly being TRBD1 (6 bases). Germline assignment: CDR1 DFQATT and CDR2 SNEGSKA (reference sequence). V lost 2 bases to trimming and J lost 8 bases, with 9 bases between them. The CDR3 loop spans 11 amino acids. As DNA, the CDR3 is TGCAGTGCTAGACAGGGGAGCGGCTACACCTTC. Its protein is CSARQGSGYTF.

This rearrangement joins TRBV5-4 to TRBJ2-7, with D tentatively TRBD2 (5 bases). The V gene's germline CDR1 is SGHNT and CDR2 YYREEE (reference sequence). V dropped 2 bases and J dropped 2 bases, with 11 bases sitting between them. The CDR3 is 14 amino acids. For the CDR3, the DNA is TGTGCCAGCAGCTTCTTCGGGGAGACCTACGAGCAGTACTTC. Its translation is CASSFFGETYEQYF.

The rearrangement uses TRBV6-5 and TRBJ2-5, with D possibly TRBD1 on 5 matching bases. CDR1 and CDR2 (germline): MNHEY, SVGAGI. The CDR3 contains 13 residues. Trimming took off 7 bases at V and 5 bases at J, with 14 bases between the two ends. This CDR3 is CASTLWKGETQYF. The CDR3 DNA sequence: TGTGCCAGCACCCTTTGGAAGGGGGAGACCCAGTACTTC.

In the case of this clone: The germline gene is not matched at one end of the junction; a read error may be the cause. The chain uses TRBV7-9 and TRBJ1-5; possible D gene TRBD1, 6 bases. Germline CDR1 is SEHNR and CDR2 is FQNEAQ (reference sequence). The CDR3 totals 15 residues. CDR3 loop: CVSSLGGRGNQPQHF. CDR3 sequence (DNA): TGTGTCAGCAGCTTAGGAGGCAGGGGAAATCAGCCCCAGCATTTT.

J is TRBJ2-7 and V is TRBV2; TRBD2 agrees at 7 bases. Germline V gene lookup returns CDR1 SNHLY and CDR2 FYNNEI. CDR3 length equals 14 residues. V lost 5 bases and J lost 2; bases outside the gene matches: 6. This CDR3 is CASSTSGNTYEQYF. CDR3 sequence (DNA): TGTGCCAGCAGTACCAGCGGGAACACCTACGAGCAGTACTTC.

This clone was found once. Other DNA variants within this sample encode the same CDR3. The chain recombines TRBV28 with TRBJ2-3; no definite D call. Germline V lookup: CDR1 MDHEN, CDR2 SYDVKM. V lost 8 bases to trimming and J lost 0 bases, with 9 bases between them. This CDR3 region has 13 residues. CDR3 residues: CASRQPSTDTQYF. CDR3 DNA: TGTGCCAGCCGCCAACCCAGCACAGATACGCAGTATTTT. The complete variable domain, with remaining parts taken from reference TRBV28 and TRBJ2-3, reads DVKVTQSSRYLVKRTGEKVFLECVQDMDHENMFWYRQDPGLGLRLIYFSYDVKMKEKGDIPEGYSVSREKKERFSLILESASTNQTSMYLCASRQPSTDTQYFGPGTRLTVL.

The chain employs TRBV7-9 and TRBJ1-1; TRBD1 might be the D (6 bases). Germline V gives CDR1 SEHNR, CDR2 FQNEAQ (reference sequence). V was trimmed by 5 bases and J by 3 bases, leaving 16 bases between them. The CDR3 is 15 amino acids. Here the CDR3 reads CASSGPGGLDTEAFF. The CDR3, as DNA: TGTGCCAGCAGCGGACCCGGGGGGCTGGACACTGAAGCTTTCTTT. Combining the CDR3 with reference TRBV7-9 and TRBJ1-1 gives the whole variable domain DTGVSQNPRHKITKRGQNVTFRCDPISEHNRLYWYRQTLGQGPEFLTYFQNEAQLEKSRLLSDRFSAERPKGSFSTLEIQRTEQGDSAMYLCASSGPGGLDTEAFFGQGTRLTVV.

V usage is TRBV5-1 and J usage is TRBJ2-3, with a weak D call TRBD2 (6 bases). Germline V lookup: CDR1 SGHRS, CDR2 YFSETQ. V lost 3 bases, J lost 2 bases, and 10 bases lay in between. The CDR3 spans 14 residues. This CDR3 reads CASSSRDFTDTQYF. CDR3 in DNA: TGCGCCAGCAGCTCCCGGGACTTCACAGATACGCAGTATTTT.